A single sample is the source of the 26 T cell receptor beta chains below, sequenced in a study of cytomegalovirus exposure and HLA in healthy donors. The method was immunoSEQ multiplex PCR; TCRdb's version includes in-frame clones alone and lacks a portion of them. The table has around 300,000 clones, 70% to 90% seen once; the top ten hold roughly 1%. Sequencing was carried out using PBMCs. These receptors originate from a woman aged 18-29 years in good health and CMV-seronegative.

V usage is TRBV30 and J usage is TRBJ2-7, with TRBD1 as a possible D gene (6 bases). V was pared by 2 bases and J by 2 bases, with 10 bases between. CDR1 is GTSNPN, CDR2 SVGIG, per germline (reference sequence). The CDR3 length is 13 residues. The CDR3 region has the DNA TGTGCCTGGAGTCAGGACAGACCCTACGAGCAGTACTTC. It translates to CAWSQDRPYEQYF.

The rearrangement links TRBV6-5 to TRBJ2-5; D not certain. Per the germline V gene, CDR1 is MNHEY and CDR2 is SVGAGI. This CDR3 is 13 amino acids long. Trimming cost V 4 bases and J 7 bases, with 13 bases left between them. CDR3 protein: CASSSHGWMTQYF. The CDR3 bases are TGTGCCAGCAGTTCCCACGGGTGGATGACCCAGTACTTC.

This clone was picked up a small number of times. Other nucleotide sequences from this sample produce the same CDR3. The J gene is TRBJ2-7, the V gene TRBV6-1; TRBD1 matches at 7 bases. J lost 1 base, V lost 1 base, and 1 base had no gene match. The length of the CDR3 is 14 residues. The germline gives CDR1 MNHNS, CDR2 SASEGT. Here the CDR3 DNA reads TGTGCCAGCAGTGAAGGGGACAGTTCCTACGAGCAGTACTTC. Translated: CASSEGDSSYEQYF.

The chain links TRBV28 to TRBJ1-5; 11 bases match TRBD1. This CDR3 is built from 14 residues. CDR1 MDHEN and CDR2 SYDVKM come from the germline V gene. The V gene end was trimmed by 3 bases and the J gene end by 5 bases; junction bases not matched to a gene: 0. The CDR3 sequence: CASSLGQGDQPQHF. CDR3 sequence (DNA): TGTGCCAGCAGTTTGGGACAGGGGGATCAGCCCCAGCATTTT.

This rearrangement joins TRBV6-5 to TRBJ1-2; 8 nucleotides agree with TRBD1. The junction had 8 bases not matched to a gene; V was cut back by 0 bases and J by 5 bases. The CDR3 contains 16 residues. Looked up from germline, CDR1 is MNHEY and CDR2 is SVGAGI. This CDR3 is CASSYSRGTGEYGYTF. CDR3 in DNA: TGTGCCAGCAGTTACTCGAGGGGGACAGGCGAGTATGGCTACACCTTC.

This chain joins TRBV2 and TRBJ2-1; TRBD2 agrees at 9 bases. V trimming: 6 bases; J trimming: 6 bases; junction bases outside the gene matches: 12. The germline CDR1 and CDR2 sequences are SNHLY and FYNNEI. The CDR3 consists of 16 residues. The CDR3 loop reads CASRYPATSGLNEQFF. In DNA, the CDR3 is TGTGCCAGCAGGTACCCGGCGACTAGCGGCCTCAATGAGCAGTTCTTC.

The CDR3: CASSPLDEASSYNSPLHF. The CDR3 DNA sequence: TGTGCCAGCAGTCCACTAGACGAGGCTTCCTCCTATAATTCACCCCTCCACTTT. The chain combines TRBV28 with TRBJ1-6; no clear D gene. The V end lost 5 bases, the J end lost 0 bases, and 17 bases lay between the germline ends. Germline CDR1 and CDR2: MDHEN and SYDVKM. This CDR3 has 18 amino acids. Filled out from reference TRBV28 and TRBJ1-6, the complete variable domain reads DVKVTQSSRYLVKRTGEKVFLECVQDMDHENMFWYRQDPGLGLRLIYFSYDVKMKEKGDIPEGYSVSREKKERFSLILESASTNQTSMYLCASSPLDEASSYNSPLHFGNGTRLTVT.

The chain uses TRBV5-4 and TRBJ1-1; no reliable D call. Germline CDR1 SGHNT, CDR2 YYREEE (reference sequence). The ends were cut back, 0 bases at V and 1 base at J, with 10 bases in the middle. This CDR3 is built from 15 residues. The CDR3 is CASSLVGRRNTEAFF. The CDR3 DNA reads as TGTGCCAGCAGCTTGGTTGGCCGGAGGAACACTGAAGCTTTCTTT. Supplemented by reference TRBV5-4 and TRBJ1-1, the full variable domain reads ETGVTQSPTHLIKTRGQQVTLRCSSQSGHNTVSWYQQALGQGPQFIFQYYREEENGRGNFPPRFSGLQFPNYSSELNVNALELDDSALYLCASSLVGRRNTEAFFGQGTRLTVV.

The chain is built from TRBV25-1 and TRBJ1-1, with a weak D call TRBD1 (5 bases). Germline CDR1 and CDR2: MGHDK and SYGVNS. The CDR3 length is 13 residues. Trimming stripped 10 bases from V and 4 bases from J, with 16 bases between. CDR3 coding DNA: TGTGCCACCGCGGGGGGTTGGGGCACTGAAGCTTTCTTT. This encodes CATAGGWGTEAFF. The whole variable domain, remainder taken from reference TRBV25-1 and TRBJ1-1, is EADIYQTPRYLVIGTGKKITLECSQTMGHDKMYWYQQDPGMELHLIHYSYGVNSTEKGDLSSESTVSRIRTEHFPLTLESARPSHTSQYLCATAGGWGTEAFFGQGTRLTVV.

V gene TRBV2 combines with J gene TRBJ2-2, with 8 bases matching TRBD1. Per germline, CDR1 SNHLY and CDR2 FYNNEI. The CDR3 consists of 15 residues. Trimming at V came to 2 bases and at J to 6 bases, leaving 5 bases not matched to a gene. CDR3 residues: CASSERQGMAGELFF. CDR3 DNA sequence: TGTGCCAGCAGTGAAAGACAGGGGATGGCCGGGGAGCTGTTTTTT.

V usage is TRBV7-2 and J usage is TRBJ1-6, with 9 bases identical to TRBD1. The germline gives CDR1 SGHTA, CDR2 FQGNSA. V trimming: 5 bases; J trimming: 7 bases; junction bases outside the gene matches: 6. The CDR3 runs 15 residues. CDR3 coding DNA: TGTGCCAGCAGCCGGCCGGGACAGGGAAATTCACCCCTCCACTTT. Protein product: CASSRPGQGNSPLHF.

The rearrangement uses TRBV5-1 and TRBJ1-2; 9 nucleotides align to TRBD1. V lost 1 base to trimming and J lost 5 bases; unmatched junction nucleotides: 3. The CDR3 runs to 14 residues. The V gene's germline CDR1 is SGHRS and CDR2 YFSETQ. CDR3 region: CASSLTGGGYGYTF. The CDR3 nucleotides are TGCGCCAGCAGCTTGACAGGGGGCGGGTATGGCTACACCTTC.

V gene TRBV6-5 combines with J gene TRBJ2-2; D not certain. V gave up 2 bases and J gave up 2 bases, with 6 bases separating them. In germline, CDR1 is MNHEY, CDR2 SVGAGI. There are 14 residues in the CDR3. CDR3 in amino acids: CASSYAVNTGELFF. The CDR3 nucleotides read TGTGCCAGCAGTTACGCGGTTAACACCGGGGAGCTGTTTTTT.

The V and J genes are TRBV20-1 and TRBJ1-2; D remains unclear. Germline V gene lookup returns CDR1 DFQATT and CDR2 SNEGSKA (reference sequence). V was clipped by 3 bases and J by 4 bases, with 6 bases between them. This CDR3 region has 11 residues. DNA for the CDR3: TGCAGTGCTAGTGGCAGCTATGGCTACACCTTC. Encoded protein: CSASGSYGYTF.

CDR3 sequence reads: CASSVTGVNSPLHF. In DNA form, the CDR3 reads TGTGCCAGCAGCGTGACAGGGGTTAATTCACCCCTCCACTTT. The chain is built from TRBV9 and TRBJ1-6; 8 bases align to TRBD1. There are 14 residues in the CDR3. Germline assignment: CDR1 SGDLS and CDR2 YYNGEE. V shed 2 bases, J shed 6 bases, and the junction held 1 base outside the gene matches.

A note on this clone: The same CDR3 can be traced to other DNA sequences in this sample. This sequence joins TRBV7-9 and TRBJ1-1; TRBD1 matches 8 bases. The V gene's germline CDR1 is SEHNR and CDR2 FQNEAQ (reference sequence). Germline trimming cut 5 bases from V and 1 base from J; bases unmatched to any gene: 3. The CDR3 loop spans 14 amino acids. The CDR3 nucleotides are TGTGCCAGCAGCCGACAGGGGACGAACACTGAAGCTTTCTTT. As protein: CASSRQGTNTEAFF.

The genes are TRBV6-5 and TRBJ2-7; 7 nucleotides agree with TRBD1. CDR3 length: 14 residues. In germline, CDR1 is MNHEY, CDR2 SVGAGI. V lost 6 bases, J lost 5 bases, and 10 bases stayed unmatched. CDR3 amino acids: CASSGRQGWNEQYF. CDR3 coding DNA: TGTGCCAGCAGCGGTCGACAGGGATGGAACGAGCAGTACTTC.

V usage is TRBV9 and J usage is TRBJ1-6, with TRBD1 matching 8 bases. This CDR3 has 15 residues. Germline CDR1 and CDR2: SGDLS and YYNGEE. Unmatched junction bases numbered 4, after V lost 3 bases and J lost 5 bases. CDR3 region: CASSGGQEDNSPLHF. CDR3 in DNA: TGTGCCAGCAGCGGGGGACAGGAAGATAATTCACCCCTCCACTTT.

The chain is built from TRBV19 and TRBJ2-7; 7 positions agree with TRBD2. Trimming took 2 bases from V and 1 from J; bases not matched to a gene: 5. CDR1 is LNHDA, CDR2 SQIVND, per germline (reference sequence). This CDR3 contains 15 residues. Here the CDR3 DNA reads TGTGCCAGTAGTATATTCCAGGGACTATCCTACGAGCAGTACTTC. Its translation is CASSIFQGLSYEQYF.

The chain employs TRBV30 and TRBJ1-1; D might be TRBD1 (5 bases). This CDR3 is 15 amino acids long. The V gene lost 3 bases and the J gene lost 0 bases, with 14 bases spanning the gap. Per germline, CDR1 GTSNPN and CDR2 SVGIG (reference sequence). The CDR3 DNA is TGTGCCTGGAGCTCAATGACAGAAATGAACACTGAAGCTTTCTTT. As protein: CAWSSMTEMNTEAFF.

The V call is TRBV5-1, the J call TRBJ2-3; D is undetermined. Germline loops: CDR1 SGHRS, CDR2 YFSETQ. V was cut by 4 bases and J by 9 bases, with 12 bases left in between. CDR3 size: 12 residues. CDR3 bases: TGCGCCAGCAGCCCCTCCCTCGGGACGCAGTATTTT. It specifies CASSPSLGTQYF. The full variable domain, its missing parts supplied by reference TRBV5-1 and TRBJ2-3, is KAGVTQTPRYLIKTRGQQVTLSCSPISGHRSVSWYQQTPGQGLQFLFEYFSETQRNKGNFPGRFSGRQFSNSRSEMNVSTLELGDSALYLCASSPSLGTQYFGPGTRLTVL.

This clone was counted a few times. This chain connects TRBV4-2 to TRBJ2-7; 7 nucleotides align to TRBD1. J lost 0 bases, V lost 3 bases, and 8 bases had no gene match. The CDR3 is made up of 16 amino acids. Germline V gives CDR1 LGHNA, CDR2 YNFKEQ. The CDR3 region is CASSHAQGDPSYEQYF. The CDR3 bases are TGTGCCAGCAGCCATGCTCAGGGGGACCCCTCCTACGAGCAGTACTTC.

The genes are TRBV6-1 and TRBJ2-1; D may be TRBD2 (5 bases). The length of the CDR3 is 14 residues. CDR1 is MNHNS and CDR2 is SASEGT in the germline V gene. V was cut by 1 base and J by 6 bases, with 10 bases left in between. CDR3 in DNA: TGTGCCAGCAGTGAAGGGCGAGAGGGCAATGAGCAGTTCTTC. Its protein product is CASSEGREGNEQFF.

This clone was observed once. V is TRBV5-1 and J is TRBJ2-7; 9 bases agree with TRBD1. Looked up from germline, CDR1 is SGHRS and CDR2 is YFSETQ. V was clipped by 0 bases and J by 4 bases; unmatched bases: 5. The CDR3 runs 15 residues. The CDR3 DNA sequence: TGCGCCAGCAGCTTGGCTTTGACAGGGGGTTACGAGCAGTACTTC. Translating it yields CASSLALTGGYEQYF.

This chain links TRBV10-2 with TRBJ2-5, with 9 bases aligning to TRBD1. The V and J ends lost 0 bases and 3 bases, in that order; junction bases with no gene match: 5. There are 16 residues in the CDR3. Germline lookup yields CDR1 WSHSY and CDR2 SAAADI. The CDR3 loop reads CASSESGQGEKETQYF. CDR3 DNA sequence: TGCGCCAGCAGTGAGTCGGGACAGGGAGAGAAAGAGACCCAGTACTTC.

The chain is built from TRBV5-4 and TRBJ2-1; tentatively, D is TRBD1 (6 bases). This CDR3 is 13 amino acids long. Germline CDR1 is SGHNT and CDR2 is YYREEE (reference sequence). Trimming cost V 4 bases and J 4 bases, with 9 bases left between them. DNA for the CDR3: TGTGCCAGCAGCCCACAGGGTTACAATGAGCAGTTCTTC. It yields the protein CASSPQGYNEQFF.